These 8 T cell receptor beta chains were sequenced from one sample in a study of blood T cells in healthy people across ages. Primed by a sample-barcoded 5' primer and a J-beta primer mix, a second PCR proceeded for about 7 to 12 cycles. One entry per CDR3 protein, called by TCRdb with MiXCR from the 5' RACE reads. The sample has about 970,000 distinct CDR3 sequences; about 53% are singletons. The sequenced sample was blood. These receptors all stem from a woman aged 60-70 years in good health.

The V gene is TRBV6-5, the J gene TRBJ1-6; D perhaps matches TRBD1 (6 bases). This CDR3 has 15 residues. Germline loops: CDR1 MNHEY, CDR2 SVGAGI. V was pared by 2 bases and J by 9 bases, with 14 bases between. The CDR3 spells CASSYATGIGSPLHF. The CDR3 DNA reads as TGTGCCAGCAGTTACGCAACAGGGATCGGTTCACCCCTCCACTTT.

V usage is TRBV28 and J usage is TRBJ2-7; 8 bases line up with TRBD1. The J call is uncertain, as TRBJ2-5 better fits the DNA end. The CDR3 sequence is 15 residues long. Germline loops: CDR1 MDHEN, CDR2 SYDVKM. The CDR3 nucleotides read TGTGCCAGCAGTTCTCGACAGGGGTTAGGGGAGACCCAGTACTTC. Protein sequence: CASSSRQGLGETQYF.

This clonotype came up a few times. J is TRBJ1-2 and V is TRBV30, with TRBD1 matching over 8 bases. Germline values: CDR1 GTSNPN, CDR2 SVGIG (reference sequence). Trimming cost V 6 bases and J 8 bases; bases outside gene matches: 11. The CDR3 runs to 13 residues. The CDR3 is CACGRDRPAGYTF. The CDR3 coding sequence is TGTGCCTGTGGTCGGGACAGGCCGGCGGGCTACACCTTC.

The genes are TRBV19 and TRBJ1-2, with 8 bases fitting TRBD1. V shed 5 bases, J shed 2 bases, and the junction held 4 bases outside the gene matches. The CDR3 runs to 14 residues. Germline loops: CDR1 LNHDA, CDR2 SQIVND (reference sequence). In DNA, the CDR3 is TGTGCCAGTAGTCGGACAGGGAGGAACTATGGCTACACCTTC. Protein product: CASSRTGRNYGYTF.

With respect to this clonotype: A read error may account for a junction end that differs from germline. The genes are TRBV5-1 and TRBJ2-1; a weak D match, TRBD1 (6 bases). This CDR3 is built from 15 residues. Germline CDR1 and CDR2: SGHRS and YFSETQ. The CDR3 loop reads CASSPRGQHYSEQFF. Written as DNA, the CDR3 is TGCGCCAGCAGTCCCCGAGGACAGCATTACAGTGAGCAGTTCTTC.

The rearrangement uses TRBV3-1 and TRBJ2-5; 11 bases are a match to TRBD2. The junction had 13 bases not matched to a gene; V was cut back by 6 bases and J by 4 bases. CDR3 length: 17 residues. Germline V gene data show CDR1 as LGHDT and CDR2 as YNNKEL (reference sequence). The CDR3 region has the DNA TGTGCCAGCAGTCTCCCCCTTGCTAGCGGGAGGAGAGAGACCCAGTACTTC. Its translation: CASSLPLASGRRETQYF.

This clonotype was recorded a few times. The chain joins TRBV19 to TRBJ2-7, with 8 nucleotides matching TRBD2. The CDR3 covers 15 residues. The V and J ends lost 7 bases and 2 bases, in that order; junction bases with no gene match: 10. Looked up from germline, CDR1 is LNHDA and CDR2 is SQIVND (reference sequence). The CDR3 coding sequence is TGTGCCAGTACCCCGGGCGGGGGGATGGCCTACGAGCAGTACTTC. This codes for CASTPGGGMAYEQYF.

This clonotype occurred a few times. The J gene is TRBJ2-7, the V gene TRBV29-1; no definite D call. Between the trimmed V and J ends, which lost 6 bases and 0 bases, there was a span of 6 bases. Germline CDR1 is SQVTM and CDR2 is ANQGSEA. The CDR3 spans 11 residues. Here the CDR3 DNA reads TGCAGCGTAGTGGACTCCTACGAGCAGTACTTC. Protein sequence: CSVVDSYEQYF.